The entry that follows covers one T cell receptor (beta chain) sequence. Its antigen is undetermined. The sample comes from a study of T cell responses to AZD1222 COVID-19 vaccine. Repertoires were generated with immunoSEQ multiplex PCR, while TCRdb's copy carries only in-frame clones and drops some. The profile shows about 140,000 clones, 90% to 95% of them singletons. In germline, CDR1 is LGHNA, CDR2 YSLEER. This CDR3 is built from 13 residues. V gave up 0 bases and J gave up 5 bases, with 5 bases separating them. Findings and limits, study-wide: The sample set comprised mostly white British donors with more females, and clonal diversity was possibly underestimated.

The rearrangement joins TRBV4-3 to TRBJ2-1; D remains ambiguous. The sequence came from an adult who received the AZD1222 COVID-19 vaccine. The sequencing here drew on peripheral blood, taken 28 days after the second AZD1222 dose. The CDR3 DNA reads TGCGCCAGCAGCCAAGATAGTAACAATGAGCAGTTCTTC. Translation: CASSQDSNNEQFF.